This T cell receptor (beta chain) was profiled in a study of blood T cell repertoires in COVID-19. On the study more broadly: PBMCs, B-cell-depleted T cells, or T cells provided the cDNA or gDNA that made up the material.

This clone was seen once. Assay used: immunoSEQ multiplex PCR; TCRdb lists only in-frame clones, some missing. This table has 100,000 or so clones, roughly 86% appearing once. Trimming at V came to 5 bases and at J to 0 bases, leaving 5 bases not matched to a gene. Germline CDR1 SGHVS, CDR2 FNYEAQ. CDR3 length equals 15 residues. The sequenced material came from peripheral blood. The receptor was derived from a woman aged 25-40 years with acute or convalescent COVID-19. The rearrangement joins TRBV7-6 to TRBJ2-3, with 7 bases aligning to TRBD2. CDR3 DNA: TGTGCCAGCAGCCCGGGGGGTTGGAGCACAGATACGCAGTATTTT. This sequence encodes CASSPGGWSTDTQYF.